A selection of T cell receptor beta chains follows, all from one sample in a study of beta chain features in type 1 diabetes. Generated by immunoSEQ multiplex PCR, the TCRdb table keeps only in-frame clones and is missing some. The sample shows hundreds of thousands of clones, under 15% of them seen only once. Sequencing was performed on naive CD4+ T cells from blood. Source of these receptors: a man aged 18 to 30 with type 1 diabetes. Each CDR3 is given with its conserved first and last residue. The D gene is left open where the match is weak. Expanded clones get a size class; other rows say once, few or many, or leave the size out.

TRBV5-1	.	.	TRBJ2-7	TGCGCCAGCACCGGAGGCGGCGAGCAGTACTTC	CASTGGGEQYF
TRBV2	.	.	TRBJ2-5	TGTGCCAGCGGTAGATGGACCGAAGAGACCCAGTACTTC	CASGRWTEETQYF
TRBV14	.	.	TRBJ2-6	TGTGCCAGCAGCCCCCGACCTACTGTGGCCAACGTCCTGACTTTC	CASSPRPTVANVLTF
TRBV19	few	.	TRBJ2-6	TGTGCCAGTAGTACCGGAGGTGGGGCCAACGTCCTGACTTTC	CASSTGGGANVLTF
TRBV25-1	.	.	TRBJ2-5	TGTGCCAGCAGTGAATTTCAAGAGACCCAGTACTTC	CASSEFQETQYF
TRBV7-8	few	.	TRBJ1-5	TGTGCCAGCAGCTATGGCCCCTTGGGGCTCCAACAGCCCCAGCATTTT	CASSYGPLGLQQPQHF
TRBV5-4	.	.	TRBJ2-7	TGTGCCAGCAGCTTGTTTGGAACCTACGAGCAGTACTTC	CASSLFGTYEQYF
TRBV6-5	few	.	TRBJ2-5	TGTGCCAGCAGTTACTTCGGGCAGGAGACCCAGTACTTC	CASSYFGQETQYF
TRBV10-3	.	TRBD1	TRBJ1-4	TGTGCCATCAGTACAGGGGAAGGTAATGAAAAACTGTTTTTT	CAISTGEGNEKLFF
TRBV7-6	.	.	TRBJ2-7	TGTGCCAGCAGCTTAGACAGGCAGTCACGCCACGAGCAGTACTTC	CASSLDRQSRHEQYF
TRBV5-6	few	.	TRBJ2-7	TGTGCCAGGAGAAGTGGGCAGTACTTC	CARRSGQYF
TRBV6-5	few	TRBD1	TRBJ2-1	TGTGCCAGCAGTGTTGGACAGGGGTTCGGGAATGAGCAGTTCTTC	CASSVGQGFGNEQFF
TRBV6-1	.	.	TRBJ2-5	TGTGCCAGCAGTGCGCAGAAAGAGACCCAGTACTTC	CASSAQKETQYF
TRBV5-6	.	.	TRBJ1-2	TGTGCCAGCAGCTTAGGACGCAACTATGGCTACACCTTC	CASSLGRNYGYTF
TRBV18	few	TRBD1	TRBJ1-1	TGTGCCAGCTCACCACAGGACAGGGGGGCTTTCTTT	CASSPQDRGAFF
TRBV21-1	few	.	TRBJ2-3	TGTGCCAGCACCGCGGGACACCAAAAAGATACGCAGTATTTT	CASTAGHQKDTQYF
TRBV6-1	.	.	TRBJ1-1	TGTGCCAGCAGCCACCCCACAGGGCACACTGAAGCTTTCTTT	CASSHPTGHTEAFF
TRBV5-6	.	.	TRBJ2-1	TGTGCCAGCAGCTTGGGCTACCTCTACAATGAGCAGTTCTTC	CASSLGYLYNEQFF
TRBV9	few	.	TRBJ1-1	TGTGCCAGCAGCGTAGTGGCCGGGGGTAAGACTGAAGCTTTCTTT	CASSVVAGGKTEAFF
TRBV2	few	.	TRBJ2-4	TGTGCCAGCAGTGACAGGGTCAAAAACATTCAGTACTTC	CASSDRVKNIQYF
TRBV5-1	few	.	TRBJ2-1	TGCGCCAGCAGCTTGGGGCCGGGAGAGAATGAGCAGTTCTTC	CASSLGPGENEQFF
TRBV27	.	.	TRBJ1-4	TGTGCCAGCAAAGGTGCAACTAATGAAAAACTGTTTTTT	CASKGATNEKLFF
TRBV11-2	few	.	TRBJ1-5	TGTGCCAGCAGCTTAGGGGCCCAAATCAATCAGCCCCAGCATTTT	CASSLGAQINQPQHF
TRBV18	.	.	TRBJ2-7	TGTGCCAGCTCACCGATAGGGACACCCTCCTACGAGCAGTACTTC	CASSPIGTPSYEQYF
TRBV5-1	.	TRBD1	TRBJ1-2	TGCGCCAGCAGCTATCACTCCGGGACAGCGTATGGCTACACCTTC	CASSYHSGTAYGYTF
TRBV10-3	few	TRBD1	TRBJ2-7	TGTGCCATTCGAATGGGACAGAACTACGAGCAGTACTTC	CAIRMGQNYEQYF